Below, 8 T cell receptor beta chains from the same sample are listed, as sequenced in a study of tumor-infiltrating lymphocytes in localized non-small cell lung cancer. Profiling relied on immunoSEQ multiplex PCR, and the TCRdb table lists in-frame clones only, not all of them. The data hold about 12,000 clones, with 80% observed a single time. Input material: lung tumor tissue. The receptors shown here come from a human donor with non-small cell lung cancer.

V is TRBV5-4 and J is TRBJ2-2, with D perhaps matching TRBD2 (5 bases). The germline CDR1 and CDR2 sequences are SGHNT and YYREEE (reference sequence). The CDR3 contains 15 residues. Trimming shortened V by 1 base and J by 8 bases, and 15 bases separated the two germline ends. The CDR3 sequence is CASSLQSGLGGELFF. The CDR3 bases are TGTGCCAGCAGCTTGCAAAGCGGACTTGGGGGGGAGCTGTTTTTT.

V gene TRBV7-2 combines with J gene TRBJ1-5; no definite D call. CDR1 and CDR2 from the germline V gene are SGHTA and FQGNSA. The CDR3 loop spans 14 amino acids. The V end was cut by 3 bases, the J end by 5 bases, with 11 bases between. The CDR3 here is CASSFNSGDQPQHF. In DNA, the CDR3 is TGTGCCAGCAGCTTTAACAGTGGGGATCAGCCCCAGCATTTT. Using reference TRBV7-2 and TRBJ1-5 for the parts outside the CDR3, the full variable domain is GAGVSQSPSNKVTEKGKDVELRCDPISGHTALYWYRQSLGQGLEFLIYFQGNSAPDKSGLPSDRFSAERTGGSVSTLTIQRTQQEDSAVYLCASSFNSGDQPQHFGDGTRLSIL.

J is TRBJ2-3 and V is TRBV5-5; D gene uncertain. Germline CDR1 SGHKS, CDR2 YYEKEE (reference sequence). The CDR3 length is 15 residues. The V and J ends lost 0 bases and 8 bases respectively, with 16 bases between them. The DNA for the CDR3 is TGTGCCAGCAGCTTGGCCGGTATTAATCTCGGTACGCAGTATTTT. Translated, it gives CASSLAGINLGTQYF.

The V and J genes are TRBV15 and TRBJ1-2; D gene ambiguous. CDR1 and CDR2 from the germline V gene are LNHNV and YYDKDF (reference sequence). This CDR3 contains 15 residues. V dropped 0 bases and J dropped 0 bases, with 8 bases sitting between them. The CDR3: CATSRDMTANYGYTF. The DNA of the CDR3 is TGTGCCACCAGCAGAGACATGACTGCTAACTATGGCTACACCTTC.

The genes are TRBV5-1 and TRBJ2-5, with 7 bases lining up with TRBD2. This CDR3 spans 15 amino acids. V was clipped by 4 bases and J by 1 base; unmatched bases: 7. Per the germline V gene, CDR1 is SGHRS and CDR2 is YFSETQ. The DNA for the CDR3 is TGCGCCAGCAGCCCCGACGGGGGGATCCAAGAGACCCAGTACTTC. Translation: CASSPDGGIQETQYF.

The chain's CDR3 is CSAVGGQVPWTEAFF. The DNA of the CDR3 is TGCAGCGCAGTTGGGGGGCAGGTGCCGTGGACTGAAGCTTTCTTT. The genes are TRBV29-1 and TRBJ1-1; tentatively, D is TRBD1 (6 bases). The CDR3 loop spans 15 amino acids. CDR1 and CDR2 (germline): SQVTM, ANQGSEA. V was cut by 7 bases and J by 5 bases, with 23 bases left in between.

This clone has only a few counts. The rearrangement uses TRBV4-1 and TRBJ1-3; D call uncertain. The V end was cut by 3 bases, the J end by 0 bases, with 18 bases between. The germline gives CDR1 MGHRA, CDR2 YSYEKL. This CDR3 comprises 18 residues. This CDR3 reads CASSQTSLQELSGNTIYF. The DNA for the CDR3 is TGCGCCAGCAGCCAGACTTCACTCCAGGAACTCTCTGGAAACACCATATATTTT.

The genes are TRBV5-1 and TRBJ2-2; D might be TRBD2 (6 bases). This CDR3 is 15 amino acids long. Trimming pared 4 bases from V and 4 bases from J, leaving 14 bases between. Germline assignment: CDR1 SGHRS and CDR2 YFSETQ. The chain's CDR3 is CASSEGGRGTGELFF. The CDR3 region has the DNA TGCGCCAGCAGCGAAGGAGGGCGGGGCACCGGGGAGCTGTTTTTT.